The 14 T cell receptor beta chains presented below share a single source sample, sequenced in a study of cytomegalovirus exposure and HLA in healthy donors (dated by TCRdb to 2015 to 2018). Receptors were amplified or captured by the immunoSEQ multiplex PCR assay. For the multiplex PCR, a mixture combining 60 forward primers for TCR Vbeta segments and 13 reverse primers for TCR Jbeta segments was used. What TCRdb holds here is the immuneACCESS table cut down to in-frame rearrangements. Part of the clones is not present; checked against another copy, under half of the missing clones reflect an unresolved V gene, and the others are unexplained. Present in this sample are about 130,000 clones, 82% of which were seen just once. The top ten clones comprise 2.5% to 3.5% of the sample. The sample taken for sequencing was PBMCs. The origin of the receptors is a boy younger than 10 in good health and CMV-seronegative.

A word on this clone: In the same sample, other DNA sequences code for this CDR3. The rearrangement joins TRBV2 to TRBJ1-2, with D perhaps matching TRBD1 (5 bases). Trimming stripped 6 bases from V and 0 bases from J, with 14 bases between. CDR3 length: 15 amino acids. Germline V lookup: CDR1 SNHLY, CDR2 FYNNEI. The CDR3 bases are TGTGCCAGCAGCCTAGGGGCGATAGCTAACTATGGCTACACCTTC. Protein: CASSLGAIANYGYTF.

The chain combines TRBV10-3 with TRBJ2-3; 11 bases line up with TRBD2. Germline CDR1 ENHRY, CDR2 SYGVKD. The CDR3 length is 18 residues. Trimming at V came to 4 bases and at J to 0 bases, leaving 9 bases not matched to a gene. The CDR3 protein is CAISGVGTSGTSTDTQYF. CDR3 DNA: TGTGCCATCAGTGGGGTCGGGACTAGCGGTACTAGCACAGATACGCAGTATTTT.

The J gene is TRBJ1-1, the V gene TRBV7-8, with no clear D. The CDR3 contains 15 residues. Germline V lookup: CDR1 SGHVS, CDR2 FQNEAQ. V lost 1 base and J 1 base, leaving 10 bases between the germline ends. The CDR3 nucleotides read TGTGCCAGCAGCTTAGAGGTGGGGAGGAACACTGAAGCTTTCTTT. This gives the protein CASSLEVGRNTEAFF.

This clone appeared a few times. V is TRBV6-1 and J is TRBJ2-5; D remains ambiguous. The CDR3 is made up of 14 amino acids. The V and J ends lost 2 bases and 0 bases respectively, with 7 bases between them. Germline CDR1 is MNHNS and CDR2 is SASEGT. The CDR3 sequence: CASSEPRYQETQYF. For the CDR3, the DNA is TGTGCCAGCAGTGAACCCAGGTACCAAGAGACCCAGTACTTC.

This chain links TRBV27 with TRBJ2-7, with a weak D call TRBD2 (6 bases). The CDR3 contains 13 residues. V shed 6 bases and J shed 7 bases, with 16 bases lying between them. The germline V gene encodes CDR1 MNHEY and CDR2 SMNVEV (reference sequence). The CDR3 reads CASSLRAGREQYV. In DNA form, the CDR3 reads TGTGCCAGCAGCCTTAGGGCGGGGAGGGAGCAGTACGTC.

Written as DNA, the CDR3 is TGTGCCAGCAGCTACCTGACAGGCTACGAAGCTTTCTTT. This codes for CASSYLTGYEAFF. The chain has TRBV5-6 and TRBJ1-1, with a possible D match to TRBD1 (6 bases). V lost 3 bases and J 8 bases, leaving 14 bases between the germline ends. Germline CDR1 reads SGHDT; CDR2 reads YYEEEE. The CDR3 consists of 13 residues.

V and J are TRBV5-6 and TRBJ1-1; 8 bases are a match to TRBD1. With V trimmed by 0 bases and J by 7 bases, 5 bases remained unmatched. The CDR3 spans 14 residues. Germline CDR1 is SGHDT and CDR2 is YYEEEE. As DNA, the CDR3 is TGTGCCAGCAGCTTGGGGGACAGGAATAATGAAGCTTTCTTT. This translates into CASSLGDRNNEAFF.

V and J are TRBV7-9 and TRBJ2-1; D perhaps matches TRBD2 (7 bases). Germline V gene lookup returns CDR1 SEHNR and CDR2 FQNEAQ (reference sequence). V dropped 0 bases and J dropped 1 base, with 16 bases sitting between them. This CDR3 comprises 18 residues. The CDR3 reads CASSLAGGGLWSYNEQFF. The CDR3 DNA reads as TGTGCCAGCAGCTTAGCGGGAGGGGGGCTGTGGTCCTACAATGAGCAGTTCTTC.

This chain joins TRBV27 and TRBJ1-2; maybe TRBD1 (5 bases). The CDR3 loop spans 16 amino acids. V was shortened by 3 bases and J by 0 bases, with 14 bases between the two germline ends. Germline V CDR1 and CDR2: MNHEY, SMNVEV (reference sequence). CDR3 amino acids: CASSLMAGRSNYGYTF. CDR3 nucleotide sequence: TGTGCCAGCAGTTTGATGGCAGGGAGGTCTAACTATGGCTACACCTTC.

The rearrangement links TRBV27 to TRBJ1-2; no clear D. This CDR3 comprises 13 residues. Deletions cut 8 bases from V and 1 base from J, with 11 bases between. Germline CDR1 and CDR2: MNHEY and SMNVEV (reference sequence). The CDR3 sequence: CASGLTGNYGYTF. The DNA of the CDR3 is TGTGCCAGCGGACTTACCGGTAACTATGGCTACACCTTC.

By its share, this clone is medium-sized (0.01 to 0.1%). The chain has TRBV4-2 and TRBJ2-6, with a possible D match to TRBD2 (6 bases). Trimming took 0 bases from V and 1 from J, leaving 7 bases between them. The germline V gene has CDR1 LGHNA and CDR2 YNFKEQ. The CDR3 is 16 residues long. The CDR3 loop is CASSQEAGSGANVLTF. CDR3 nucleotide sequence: TGTGCCAGCAGCCAAGAGGCGGGGTCTGGGGCCAACGTCCTGACTTTC.

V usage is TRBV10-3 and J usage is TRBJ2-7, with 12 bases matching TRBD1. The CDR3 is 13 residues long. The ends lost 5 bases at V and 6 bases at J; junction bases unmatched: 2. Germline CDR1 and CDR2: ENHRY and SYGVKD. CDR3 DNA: TGTGCCATCAGTCGGGACAGGGGGCGCGAGCAGTACTTC. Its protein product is CAISRDRGREQYF.

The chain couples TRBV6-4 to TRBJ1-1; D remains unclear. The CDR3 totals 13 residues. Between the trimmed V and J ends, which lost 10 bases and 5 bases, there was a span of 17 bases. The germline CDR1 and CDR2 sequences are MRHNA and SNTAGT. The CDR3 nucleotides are TGTGCCACCCGACTGGGTGAGGGAACTGAAGCTTTCTTT. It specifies CATRLGEGTEAFF.

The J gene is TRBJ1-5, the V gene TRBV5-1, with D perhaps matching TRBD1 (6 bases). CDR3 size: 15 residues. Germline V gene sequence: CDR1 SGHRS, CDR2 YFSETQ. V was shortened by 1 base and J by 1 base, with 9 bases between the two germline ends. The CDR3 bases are TGCGCCAGCAGCTTGTTGGGGGCGAGCAATCAGCCCCAGCATTTT. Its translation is CASSLLGASNQPQHF.